This TCR beta chain was obtained from a study of shared clonotypes between healthy human individuals. About the study: CD4 naive and CD4 memory each took three plates per donor, while CD8 naive took two and CD8 memory one.

Only Caucasian adults living in Nashville, Tennessee served as donors. In its sample, this clone was seen once. The antigen remains undetermined. Study-wide results and caveats: Rarefaction curves obtained for sorted subsets showed sequencing incomplete despite large depth.

Sequencing was performed with immunoSEQ multiplex PCR; in TCRdb, only in-frame clones are kept and a portion is missing. Here the sample spans 1.5 million to 1.9 million clones, 98% being singletons. Germline V CDR1 and CDR2: SNHLY, FYNNEI. Trimming shortened V by 1 base and J by 0 bases, and 3 bases separated the two germline ends. This CDR3 is 13 amino acids long. The specimen was naive CD4+ T cells sorted from blood. Documented subset: CD45RA+ positively selected. The chain carries TRBV2 and TRBJ1-2; D not certain. The sequence was obtained from a man between 25 and 39 years old in good health. CDR3 amino acids: CASSEGANYGYTF. CDR3 nucleotides: TGTGCCAGCAGTGAAGGGGCTAACTATGGCTACACCTTC.